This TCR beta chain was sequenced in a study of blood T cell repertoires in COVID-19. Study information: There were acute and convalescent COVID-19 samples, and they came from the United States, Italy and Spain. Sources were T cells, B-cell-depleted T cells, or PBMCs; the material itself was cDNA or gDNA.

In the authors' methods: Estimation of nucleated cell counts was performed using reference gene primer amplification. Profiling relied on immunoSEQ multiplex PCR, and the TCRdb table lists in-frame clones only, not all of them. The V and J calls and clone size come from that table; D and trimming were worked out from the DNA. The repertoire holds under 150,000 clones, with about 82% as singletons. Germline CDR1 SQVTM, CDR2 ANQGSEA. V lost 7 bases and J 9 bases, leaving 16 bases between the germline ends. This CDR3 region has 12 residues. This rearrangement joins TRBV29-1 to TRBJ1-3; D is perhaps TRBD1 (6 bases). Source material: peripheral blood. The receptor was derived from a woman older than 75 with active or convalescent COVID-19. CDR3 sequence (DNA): TGCAGCGCCCGAGACAGGAGTGGCACCATATATTTT. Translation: CSARDRSGTIYF.